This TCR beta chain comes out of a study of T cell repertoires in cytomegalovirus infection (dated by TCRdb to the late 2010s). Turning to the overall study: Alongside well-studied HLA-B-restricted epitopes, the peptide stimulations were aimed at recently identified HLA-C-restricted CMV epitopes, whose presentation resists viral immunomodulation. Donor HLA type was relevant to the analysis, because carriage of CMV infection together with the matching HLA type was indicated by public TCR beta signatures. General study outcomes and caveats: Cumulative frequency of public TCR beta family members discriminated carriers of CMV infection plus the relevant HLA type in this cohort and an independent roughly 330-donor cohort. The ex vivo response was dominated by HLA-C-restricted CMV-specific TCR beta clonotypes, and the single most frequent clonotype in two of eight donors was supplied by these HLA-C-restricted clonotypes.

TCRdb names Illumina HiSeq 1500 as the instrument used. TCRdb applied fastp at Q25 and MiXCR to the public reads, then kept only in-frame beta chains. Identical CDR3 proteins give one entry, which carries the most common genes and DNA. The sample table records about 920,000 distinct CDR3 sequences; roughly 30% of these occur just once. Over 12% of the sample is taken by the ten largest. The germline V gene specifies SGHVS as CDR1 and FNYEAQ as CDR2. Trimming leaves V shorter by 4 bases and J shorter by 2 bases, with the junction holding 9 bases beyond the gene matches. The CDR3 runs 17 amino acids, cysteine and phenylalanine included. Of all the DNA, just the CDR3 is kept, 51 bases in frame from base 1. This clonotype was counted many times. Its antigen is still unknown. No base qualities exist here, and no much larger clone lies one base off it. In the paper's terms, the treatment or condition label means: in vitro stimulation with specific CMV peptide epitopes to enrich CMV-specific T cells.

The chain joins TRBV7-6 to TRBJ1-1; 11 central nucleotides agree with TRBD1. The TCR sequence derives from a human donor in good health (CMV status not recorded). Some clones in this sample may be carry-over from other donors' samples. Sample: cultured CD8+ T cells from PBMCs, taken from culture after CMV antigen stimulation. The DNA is TGTGCCAGCAGCTCAGGACAGGGGGCGCGGGGTAACACTGAAGCTTTCTTT. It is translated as CASSSGQGARGNTEAFF.